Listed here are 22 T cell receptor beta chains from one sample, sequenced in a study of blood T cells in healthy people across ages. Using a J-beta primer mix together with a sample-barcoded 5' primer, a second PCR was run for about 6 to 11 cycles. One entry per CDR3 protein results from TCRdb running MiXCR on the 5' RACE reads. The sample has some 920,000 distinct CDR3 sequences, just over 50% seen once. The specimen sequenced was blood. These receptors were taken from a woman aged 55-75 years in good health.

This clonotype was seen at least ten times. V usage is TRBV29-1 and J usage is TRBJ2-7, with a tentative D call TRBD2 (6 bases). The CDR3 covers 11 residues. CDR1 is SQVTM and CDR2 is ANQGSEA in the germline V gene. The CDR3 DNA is TGCAGTGTGCGGGGAACCTACGAGCAGTACTTC. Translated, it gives CSVRGTYEQYF.

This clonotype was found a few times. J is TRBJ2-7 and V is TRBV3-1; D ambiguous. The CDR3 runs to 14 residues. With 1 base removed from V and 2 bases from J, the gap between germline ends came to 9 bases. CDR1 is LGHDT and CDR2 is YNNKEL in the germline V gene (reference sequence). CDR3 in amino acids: CASSQVDRAYEQYF. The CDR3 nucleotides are TGTGCCAGCAGCCAAGTGGATAGGGCCTACGAGCAGTACTTC.

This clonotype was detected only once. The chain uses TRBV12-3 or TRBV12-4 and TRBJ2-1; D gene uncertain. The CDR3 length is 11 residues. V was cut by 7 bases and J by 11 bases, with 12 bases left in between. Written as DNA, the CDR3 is TGTGCCAGCAACAGACTCTCGAAGCAGTTCTTC. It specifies CASNRLSKQFF.

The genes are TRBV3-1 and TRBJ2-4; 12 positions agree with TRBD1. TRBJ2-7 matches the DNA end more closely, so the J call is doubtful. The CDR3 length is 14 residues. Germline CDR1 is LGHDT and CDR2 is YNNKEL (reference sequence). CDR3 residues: CAAAGTGGTYEQYF. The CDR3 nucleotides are TGTGCCGCCGCGGGGACAGGGGGCACATACGAGCAGTACTTC.

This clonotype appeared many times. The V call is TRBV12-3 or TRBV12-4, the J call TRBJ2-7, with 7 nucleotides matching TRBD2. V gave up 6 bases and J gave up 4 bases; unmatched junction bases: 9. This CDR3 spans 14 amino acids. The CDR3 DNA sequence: TGTGCCAGCAGCCTTGGCGGGAGTAGGTACGAGCAGTACTTC. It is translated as CASSLGGSRYEQYF.

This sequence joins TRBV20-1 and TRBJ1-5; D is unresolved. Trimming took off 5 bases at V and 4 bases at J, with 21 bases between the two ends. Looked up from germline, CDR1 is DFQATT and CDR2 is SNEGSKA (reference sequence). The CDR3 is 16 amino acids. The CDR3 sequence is CSAVGSFQTSNQPQHF. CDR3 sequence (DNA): TGCAGTGCTGTGGGGTCCTTTCAGACCTCAAATCAGCCCCAGCATTTT.

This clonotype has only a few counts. In DNA, the CDR3 is TGTGCCAGCAGGGGACAGGGAGTAGCCAAAAACATTCAGTACTTC. Its translation: CASRGQGVAKNIQYF. The chain is built from TRBV6-6 and TRBJ2-4; TRBD1 matches 9 bases. J was trimmed by 0 bases and V by 6 bases; bases with no gene match: 3. Germline CDR1 and CDR2: MNHNY and SVGAGI (reference sequence). The CDR3 is 15 amino acids.

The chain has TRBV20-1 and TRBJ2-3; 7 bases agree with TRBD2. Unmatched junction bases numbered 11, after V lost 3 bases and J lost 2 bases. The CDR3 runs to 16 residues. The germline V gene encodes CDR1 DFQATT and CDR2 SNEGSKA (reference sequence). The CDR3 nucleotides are TGCAGTGCTAGTCGGGCTAGCGGTGTGCCCACAGATACGCAGTATTTT. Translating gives CSASRASGVPTDTQYF.

CDR3 DNA: TGTGCCAGCAGCGCCTTCTCAGGCGAGCAGTACTTC. It translates to CASSAFSGEQYF. The chain employs TRBV9 and TRBJ2-7; D is unresolved. Looked up from germline, CDR1 is SGDLS and CDR2 is YYNGEE. With 3 bases removed from V and 6 bases from J, the gap between germline ends came to 10 bases. The length of the CDR3 is 12 residues.

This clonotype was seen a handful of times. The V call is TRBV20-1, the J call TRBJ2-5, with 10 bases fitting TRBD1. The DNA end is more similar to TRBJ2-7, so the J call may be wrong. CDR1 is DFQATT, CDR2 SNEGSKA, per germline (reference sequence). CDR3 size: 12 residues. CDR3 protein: CSAPGTGDEQYF. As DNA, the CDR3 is TGCAGTGCCCCCGGGACAGGGGACGAGCAGTACTTC.

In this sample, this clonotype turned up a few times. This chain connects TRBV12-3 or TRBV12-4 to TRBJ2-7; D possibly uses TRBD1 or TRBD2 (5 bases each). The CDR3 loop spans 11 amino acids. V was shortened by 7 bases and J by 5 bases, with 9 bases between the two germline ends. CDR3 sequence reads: CASTLGDEQYF. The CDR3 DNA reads TGTGCCAGCACCTTGGGGGACGAGCAGTACTTC.

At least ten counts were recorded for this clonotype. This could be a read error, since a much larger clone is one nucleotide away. CDR3 nucleotide sequence: TGCAGTGCCTTAACCAGGACTAGCGGGGCCTACAATGAGCAGTACTTC. This sequence encodes CSALTRTSGAYNEQYF. The chain uses TRBV20-1 and TRBJ2-1; 12 bases match TRBD2. Near its end, the DNA agrees better with TRBJ2-7, so the J call may be wrong. The CDR3 sequence is 16 residues long. Germline loops: CDR1 DFQATT, CDR2 SNEGSKA (reference sequence).

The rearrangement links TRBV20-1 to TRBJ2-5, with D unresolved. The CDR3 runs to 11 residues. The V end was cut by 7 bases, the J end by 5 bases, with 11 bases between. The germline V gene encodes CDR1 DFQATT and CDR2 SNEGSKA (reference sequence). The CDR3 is CSEKVVETQYF. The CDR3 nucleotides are TGCAGTGAGAAAGTGGTGGAGACCCAGTACTTC.

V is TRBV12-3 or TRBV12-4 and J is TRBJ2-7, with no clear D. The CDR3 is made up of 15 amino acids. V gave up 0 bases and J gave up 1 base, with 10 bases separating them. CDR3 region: CASSLARQASYEQYF. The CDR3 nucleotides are TGTGCCAGCAGTTTAGCGCGGCAGGCGTCCTACGAGCAGTACTTC.

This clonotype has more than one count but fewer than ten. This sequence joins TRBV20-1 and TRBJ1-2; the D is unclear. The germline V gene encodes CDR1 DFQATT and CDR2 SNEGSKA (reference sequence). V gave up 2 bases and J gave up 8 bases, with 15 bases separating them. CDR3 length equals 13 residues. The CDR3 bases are TGCAGTGCTAGAAACCATTATGGGTCCGGCTACACCTTC. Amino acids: CSARNHYGSGYTF.

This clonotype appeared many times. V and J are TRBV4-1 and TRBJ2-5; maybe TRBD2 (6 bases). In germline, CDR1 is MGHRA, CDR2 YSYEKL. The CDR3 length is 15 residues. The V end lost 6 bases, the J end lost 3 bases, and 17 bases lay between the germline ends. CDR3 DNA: TGCGCCAGCAGAGACGGGCGGGGAGGAGAAGAGACCCAGTACTTC. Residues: CASRDGRGGEETQYF.

CDR3 sequence (DNA): TGTGCCAGCAGCTTAACAGGGGGACGTGGCTACACCTTC. It is translated as CASSLTGGRGYTF. The chain has TRBV7-9 and TRBJ1-2; 8 bases are a match to TRBD1. Germline loops: CDR1 SEHNR, CDR2 FQNEAQ (reference sequence). V trimming: 2 bases; J trimming: 7 bases; junction bases outside the gene matches: 3. The CDR3 has 13 residues. The whole variable domain, filled in from reference TRBV7-9 and TRBJ1-2, reads DTGVSQNPRHKITKRGQNVTFRCDPISEHNRLYWYRQTLGQGPEFLTYFQNEAQLEKSRLLSDRFSAERPKGSFSTLEIQRTEQGDSAMYLCASSLTGGRGYTFGSGTRLTVV.

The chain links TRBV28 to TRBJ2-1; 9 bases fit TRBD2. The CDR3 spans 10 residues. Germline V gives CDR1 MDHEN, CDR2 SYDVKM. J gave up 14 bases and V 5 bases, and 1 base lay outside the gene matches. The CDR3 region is CASSRLAEFF. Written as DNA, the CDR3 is TGTGCCAGCAGTCGACTAGCGGAGTTCTTC.

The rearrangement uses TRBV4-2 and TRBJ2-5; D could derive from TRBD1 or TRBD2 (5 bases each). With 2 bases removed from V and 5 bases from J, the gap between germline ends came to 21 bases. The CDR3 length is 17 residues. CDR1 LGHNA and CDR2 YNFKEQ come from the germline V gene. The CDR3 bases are TGTGCCAGCAGCCAAAGGGGAGCGGAAATGGGTGGGGAGACCCAGTACTTC. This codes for CASSQRGAEMGGETQYF.

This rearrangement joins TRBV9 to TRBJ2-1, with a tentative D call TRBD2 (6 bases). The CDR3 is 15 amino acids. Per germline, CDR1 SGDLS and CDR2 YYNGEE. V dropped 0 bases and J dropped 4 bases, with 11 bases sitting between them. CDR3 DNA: TGTGCCAGCAGCGTAGGGGGAGGTATATACAATGAGCAGTTCTTC. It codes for CASSVGGGIYNEQFF.

The DNA for the CDR3 is TGTGCCATCAGCGGCCGAGCGGGAGGAATCCCGGGGGATGAGCAGTTCTTC. This translates into CAISGRAGGIPGDEQFF. The V call is TRBV10-3, the J call TRBJ2-1; 9 nucleotides line up with TRBD2. This CDR3 has 17 amino acids. Germline V gene data show CDR1 as ENHRY and CDR2 as SYGVKD. V was pared by 6 bases and J by 8 bases, with 17 bases of the junction left unmatched.

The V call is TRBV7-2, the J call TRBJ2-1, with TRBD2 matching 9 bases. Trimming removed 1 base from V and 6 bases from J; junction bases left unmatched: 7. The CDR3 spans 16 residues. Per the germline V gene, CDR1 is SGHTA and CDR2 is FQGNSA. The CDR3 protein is CASSLVSGRTVNEQFF. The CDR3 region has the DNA TGTGCCAGCAGCTTAGTTAGCGGGAGAACGGTCAATGAGCAGTTCTTC.